One and the same sample provided the 24 T cell receptor beta chains below, sequenced in a study of CD8+ T cells in alopecia areata. Reverse transcribed after extraction, RNA yielded cDNA as the sequencing template. Method: immunoSEQ multiplex PCR; TCRdb's copy keeps in-frame clones and lacks some. The sample comprises about 200,000 clones, more than 50% of which are singletons, and around 5.1% rests with the top ten. The sample taken for sequencing was CD8+ T cells sorted from blood. Receptors originate from a human donor in good health.

The J gene is TRBJ2-7, the V gene TRBV7-9; 9 bases align to TRBD1. The length of the CDR3 is 14 residues. V was pared by 5 bases and J by 3 bases, with 5 bases of the junction left unmatched. The V gene's germline CDR1 is SEHNR and CDR2 FQNEAQ (reference sequence). CDR3 sequence: CASSPRTGDYEQYF. In DNA form, the CDR3 reads TGTGCCAGCAGCCCACGGACAGGGGACTACGAGCAGTACTTC.

V usage is TRBV7-9 and J usage is TRBJ1-1, with TRBD1 identical over 7 bases. Germline V gene lookup returns CDR1 SEHNR and CDR2 FQNEAQ (reference sequence). The CDR3 has 12 amino acids. Trimming at V came to 3 bases and at J to 13 bases, leaving 8 bases not matched to a gene. As DNA, the CDR3 is TGTGCCAGCAGCTTTGAAGACAGGGATGGTTTCTTT. Encoded protein: CASSFEDRDGFF.

This clone was picked up a small number of times. The rearrangement links TRBV2 to TRBJ2-7, with TRBD1 matching over 7 bases. The CDR3 runs 11 residues. V lost 8 bases, J lost 6 bases, and 4 bases stayed unmatched. CDR1 is SNHLY and CDR2 is FYNNEI in the germline V gene. CDR3: CASEGAGEQYF. DNA for the CDR3: TGTGCCAGCGAGGGGGCTGGCGAGCAGTACTTC.

The chain carries TRBV7-9 and TRBJ2-7, with D perhaps matching TRBD2 (6 bases). The CDR3 is made up of 14 amino acids. Trimming stripped 3 bases from V and 3 bases from J, with 12 bases between. The germline V gene has CDR1 SEHNR and CDR2 FQNEAQ (reference sequence). The CDR3 DNA is TGTGCCAGCAGCTTTGCCCGGGACTTCTACGAGCAGTACTTC. It translates to CASSFARDFYEQYF.

This clone was found a few times. This sequence joins TRBV7-9 and TRBJ2-1; no definite D call. The CDR3 runs 11 residues. Looked up from germline, CDR1 is SEHNR and CDR2 is FQNEAQ (reference sequence). Trimming shortened V by 2 bases and J by 9 bases, and 5 bases separated the two germline ends. CDR3 sequence: CASSLPSEQFF. The CDR3 DNA sequence: TGTGCCAGCAGCTTACCCAGTGAGCAGTTCTTC.

V and J are TRBV2 and TRBJ2-7; D is perhaps TRBD2 (6 bases). The CDR3 covers 16 residues. Germline-derived CDR1 and CDR2 are SNHLY and FYNNEI. V lost 0 bases and J 6 bases, leaving 18 bases between the germline ends. The CDR3 here is CASSEALRGLEGEQYF. CDR3 coding DNA: TGTGCCAGCAGTGAAGCGCTTCGAGGGTTGGAGGGCGAGCAGTACTTC.

The chain couples TRBV11-2 to TRBJ2-3; unclear D gene. Trimming pared 1 base from V and 6 bases from J, leaving 26 bases between. The CDR3 extends over 19 amino acids. Per germline, CDR1 SGHAT and CDR2 FQNNGV. CDR3 region: CASSLGFELGRRMADTQYF. The CDR3 coding sequence is TGTGCCAGCAGCTTAGGTTTTGAATTGGGCCGTCGTATGGCGGATACGCAGTATTTT.

The chain links TRBV9 to TRBJ1-2; 7 nucleotides align to TRBD1. The V gene's germline CDR1 is SGDLS and CDR2 YYNGEE. The CDR3 has 14 amino acids. Unmatched junction bases numbered 9, after V lost 2 bases and J lost 8 bases. Here the CDR3 reads CASSVEDRDWGYTF. CDR3 bases: TGTGCCAGCAGCGTGGAAGACAGGGATTGGGGCTACACCTTC. Based on the CDR3 plus reference TRBV9 and TRBJ1-2, the full variable domain is DSGVTQTPKHLITATGQRVTLRCSPRSGDLSVYWYQQSLDQGLQFLIQYYNGEERAKGNILERFSAQQFPDLHSELNLSSLELGDSALYFCASSVEDRDWGYTFGSGTRLTVV.

The CDR3 DNA follows: TGTGCCAGCAGTGAAACAGATACGCAGTATTTT. This encodes CASSETDTQYF. The chain combines TRBV2 with TRBJ2-3; unclear D gene. This CDR3 contains 11 residues. From germline, CDR1 is SNHLY and CDR2 FYNNEI. V lost 2 bases to trimming and J lost 3 bases, with 0 bases between them.

This clone was observed a handful of times. The rearrangement links TRBV6-4 to TRBJ2-3, with 13 bases fitting TRBD2. Germline values: CDR1 MRHNA, CDR2 SNTAGT. The CDR3 totals 15 residues. With 4 bases clipped from V and 4 bases from J, the junction kept 2 bases outside the gene matches. CDR3 nucleotide sequence: TGTGCCAGCAGTGCACTAGCGGGGGGGCCAGATACGCAGTATTTT. Protein: CASSALAGGPDTQYF.

The chain joins TRBV7-9 to TRBJ1-1; D gene ambiguous. In germline, CDR1 is SEHNR, CDR2 FQNEAQ (reference sequence). The CDR3 loop spans 12 amino acids. Trimming pared 5 bases from V and 7 bases from J, leaving 11 bases between. CDR3 sequence: CASSPTGNEAFF. The CDR3 DNA follows: TGTGCCAGCAGCCCGACGGGAAATGAAGCTTTCTTT.

Here the CDR3 reads CSVQGGSNYGYTF. The CDR3 DNA sequence: TGCAGCGTCCAGGGGGGGAGTAACTATGGCTACACCTTC. The chain couples TRBV29-1 to TRBJ1-2; TRBD1 agrees at 7 bases. The V and J ends lost 6 bases and 1 base, in that order; junction bases with no gene match: 5. The germline gives CDR1 SQVTM, CDR2 ANQGSEA. The CDR3 runs 13 residues.

This chain connects TRBV5-1 to TRBJ2-4; 9 bases match TRBD2. Trimming removed 0 bases from V and 15 bases from J; junction bases left unmatched: 7. The germline V gene has CDR1 SGHRS and CDR2 YFSETQ. The CDR3 consists of 13 residues. The CDR3 coding sequence is TGCGCCAGCAGCTTGGTGGTAGCGGGGGAACGGTACTTC. Protein sequence: CASSLVVAGERYF.

This chain joins TRBV4-1 and TRBJ1-5; tentative D call: TRBD1 (5 bases). Germline V gene data show CDR1 as MGHRA and CDR2 as YSYEKL. CDR3 size: 15 residues. The V end lost 0 bases, the J end lost 4 bases, and 10 bases lay between the germline ends. The CDR3 sequence: CASSQDRGSNQPQHF. CDR3 sequence (DNA): TGCGCCAGCAGCCAAGATCGGGGCAGTAATCAGCCCCAGCATTTT.

CDR3 residues: CSATQGTSPEQYF. The CDR3 coding sequence is TGCAGCGCCACCCAGGGGACGTCCCCCGAGCAGTACTTC. J is TRBJ2-7 and V is TRBV29-1, with D possibly being TRBD1 (6 bases). The CDR3 consists of 13 residues. The germline CDR1 and CDR2 sequences are SQVTM and ANQGSEA. V was shortened by 7 bases and J by 6 bases, with 19 bases between the two germline ends.

The rearrangement joins TRBV4-1 to TRBJ2-7; D is unclear. The V gene's germline CDR1 is MGHRA and CDR2 YSYEKL. The CDR3 has 13 residues. V lost 0 bases, J lost 2 bases, and 5 bases lay in between. CDR3 amino acids: CASSQDAAYEQYF. The CDR3 DNA reads TGCGCCAGCAGCCAAGACGCAGCCTACGAGCAGTACTTC.

The rearrangement joins TRBV6-7 to TRBJ2-3; TRBD2 matches 7 bases. TRBV6-7 is an ORF for which the function is uncertain. The CDR3 contains 14 residues. J was trimmed by 4 bases and V by 1 base; bases with no gene match: 2. DNA of the CDR3: TGTGCCAGCAGTTACTGGGAGGGATCAGATACGCAGTATTTT. Amino acid sequence: CASSYWEGSDTQYF.

The rearrangement uses TRBV30 and TRBJ2-7; D unclear. This CDR3 is 14 amino acids long. The V gene's germline CDR1 is GTSNPN and CDR2 SVGIG (reference sequence). Trimming pared 0 bases from V and 3 bases from J, leaving 12 bases between. For the CDR3, the DNA is TGTGCCTGGAGTGTATCGGCCGAAATCTACGAGCAGTACTTC. Translation gives CAWSVSAEIYEQYF.

The chain has TRBV6-5 and TRBJ2-7; TRBD2 agrees at 10 bases. Germline V gene data show CDR1 as MNHEY and CDR2 as SVGAGI. The CDR3 sequence is 15 residues long. J gave up 5 bases and V 2 bases, and 6 bases lay outside the gene matches. CDR3 residues: CASSYAAGGPNEQYF. In nucleotides, the CDR3 is TGTGCCAGCAGTTACGCAGCGGGGGGGCCTAACGAGCAGTACTTC.

This clone was observed a handful of times. The chain recombines TRBV7-9 with TRBJ2-5; D perhaps matches TRBD2 (6 bases). This CDR3 contains 13 residues. Trimming took off 5 bases at V and 5 bases at J, with 12 bases between the two ends. From germline, CDR1 is SEHNR and CDR2 FQNEAQ (reference sequence). The CDR3 loop is CASSPPGVETQYF. The CDR3, as DNA: TGTGCCAGCAGCCCCCCGGGAGTGGAGACCCAGTACTTC.

The chain links TRBV4-1 to TRBJ2-5; D is unresolved. This CDR3 comprises 13 residues. Germline V gives CDR1 MGHRA, CDR2 YSYEKL. V was cut by 2 bases and J by 4 bases, with 8 bases left in between. The CDR3 DNA follows: TGCGCCAGCAGCCAATACAAGGCAGAGACCCAGTACTTC. This encodes CASSQYKAETQYF.

The chain has TRBV5-1 and TRBJ1-3, with D perhaps matching TRBD1 (6 bases). The CDR3 consists of 15 residues. V lost 3 bases, J lost 8 bases, and 18 bases lay in between. Germline lookup yields CDR1 SGHRS and CDR2 YFSETQ. The CDR3 region has the DNA TGCGCCAGCAGCTGGGACCCCGGACAGTTAGACACCATATATTTT. This translates into CASSWDPGQLDTIYF.

This clone was counted between two and nine times. The gene calls are TRBV13 and TRBJ2-7; D gene uncertain. This CDR3 comprises 13 residues. V was cut by 3 bases and J by 2 bases, with 8 bases left in between. CDR1 is PRHDT and CDR2 is FYEKMQ in the germline V gene (reference sequence). CDR3 residues: CASSLGSAYEQYF. The CDR3 nucleotides are TGTGCCAGCAGCTTGGGCAGCGCCTACGAGCAGTACTTC.

The V gene is TRBV27, the J gene TRBJ2-7, with D unclear. This CDR3 has 13 residues. Between the trimmed V and J ends, which lost 5 bases and 0 bases, there was a span of 8 bases. Germline CDR1 MNHEY, CDR2 SMNVEV (reference sequence). The CDR3 spells CASSPHGSYEQYF. For the CDR3, the DNA is TGTGCCAGCAGTCCACATGGCTCCTACGAGCAGTACTTC.